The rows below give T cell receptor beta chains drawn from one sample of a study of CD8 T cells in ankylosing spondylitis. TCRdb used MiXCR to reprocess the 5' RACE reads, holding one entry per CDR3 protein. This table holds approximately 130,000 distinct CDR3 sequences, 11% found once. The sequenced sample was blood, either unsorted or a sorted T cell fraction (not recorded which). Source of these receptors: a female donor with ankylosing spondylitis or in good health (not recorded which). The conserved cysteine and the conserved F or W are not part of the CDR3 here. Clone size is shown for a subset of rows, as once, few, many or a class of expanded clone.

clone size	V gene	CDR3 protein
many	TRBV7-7	ASSSPGEETQY
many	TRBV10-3	AISGGPPDAEAF
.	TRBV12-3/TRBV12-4	ASSPTGGTYEQY
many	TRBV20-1	SARSLFARADEQF
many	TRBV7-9	ASSFSTEAF
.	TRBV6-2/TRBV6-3	ASNPDSHNEQF
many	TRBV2	ASSEEGGIKGYT
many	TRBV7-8	ASSLPGTGELF
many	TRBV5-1	ASSLVSLGQETQY
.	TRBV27	ASSFAGANVLT